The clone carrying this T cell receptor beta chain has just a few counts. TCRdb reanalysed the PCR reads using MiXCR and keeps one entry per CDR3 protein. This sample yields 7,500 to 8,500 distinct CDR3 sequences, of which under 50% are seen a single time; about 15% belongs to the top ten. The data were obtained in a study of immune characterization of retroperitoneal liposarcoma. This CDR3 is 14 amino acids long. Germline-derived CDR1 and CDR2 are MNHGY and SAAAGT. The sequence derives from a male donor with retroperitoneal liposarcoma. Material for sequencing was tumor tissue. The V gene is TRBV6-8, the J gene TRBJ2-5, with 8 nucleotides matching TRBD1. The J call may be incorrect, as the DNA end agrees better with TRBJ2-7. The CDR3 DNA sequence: TGTGCCAGCAGTCCCACAGGGGGGACCTACGAGCAGTACTTC. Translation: CASSPTGGTYEQYF.